This TCR beta chain is drawn from a study of blood T cell repertoires in COVID-19. Study-level background: Material from acute and convalescent COVID-19 was sourced from the United States, Italy and Spain. T cells, B-cell-depleted T cells, or PBMCs provided the cDNA or gDNA that served as material.

This clone was seen a few times. Seattle patients were enrolled during active infection and followed longitudinally. Sequencing was performed with immunoSEQ multiplex PCR; in TCRdb, only in-frame clones are kept and a portion is missing. The data show 130,000 or so clones, with around 75% seen just once and just under 5% held by the top ten. Sequencing was performed on peripheral blood. The origin of this receptor is a woman between 70 and 85 years old with COVID-19, enrolled during active disease.

CDR3 in amino acids: CASSEAGENYGYTF. As DNA, the CDR3 is TGTGCCAGCAGTGAAGCCGGGGAGAACTATGGCTACACCTTC. The chain couples TRBV6-1 to TRBJ1-2; no reliable D call. Between the trimmed V and J ends, which lost 0 bases and 2 bases, there was a span of 7 bases. Germline values: CDR1 MNHNS, CDR2 SASEGT. CDR3 length equals 14 residues.